This entry concerns a single T cell receptor beta chain. Antigen unknown. Caucasian adults living in Nashville, Tennessee, provided all samples. Genomic DNA (from each subset) was split evenly across several immunoSEQ plates. Unsorted PBMC DNA was sequenced on ten immunoSEQ deep assay plates. Repertoires were generated with immunoSEQ multiplex PCR, while TCRdb's copy carries only in-frame clones and drops some. The table lists 450,000 or so clones, roughly three quarters of them singletons, with approximately 12% in the top ten. This entry is derived from a study of shared clonotypes between healthy human individuals. Germline V gives CDR1 SGHRS, CDR2 YFSETQ. The CDR3 is made up of 14 amino acids. Whole-study findings and limits: In having few donors, the study represented limited genetic and exposure-history diversity.

This chain joins TRBV5-1 and TRBJ2-5, with unresolved D. The DNA end favors TRBJ2-7, so the J call may be wrong. The TCR comes from a woman aged 40 to 55 in good health. Some clones in this sample may be carry-over from other donors' samples. The specimen sequenced was PBMCs. CDR3 amino acids: CASSLARLSYEQYF. The DNA of the CDR3 is TGCGCCAGCAGCTTGGCTCGACTTTCCTACGAGCAGTACTTC.